The clone carrying this T cell receptor beta chain was recorded at least ten times. The CDR3 is made up of 15 amino acids. V was pared by 3 bases and J by 0 bases, with 12 bases between. The data were obtained in a study of response to subunit inactivated influenza vaccine. TCRdb passed the RT-PCR reads through MiXCR, listing each CDR3 protein once. This sample has 450,000 to 500,000 distinct CDR3 sequences, with roughly 9.7% found just once. The sequence was collected from a man in his fifties who received an inactivated influenza vaccine. This specimen was PBMCs from blood, taken 45 days after vaccination. The V call is TRBV12-3 or TRBV12-4, the J call TRBJ2-7, with a possible D match to TRBD1 (6 bases). The CDR3 spells CASSLFYRDSYEQYF. The CDR3 DNA is TGTGCCAGCAGTTTGTTTTACAGGGACTCCTACGAGCAGTACTTC.